The sequence of this TCR beta chain was determined in a study of response to subunit inactivated influenza vaccine (dated by TCRdb to 2016 to 2019). About the full investigation: The study used deep quantitative T cell receptor repertoire profiling to track responses to a trivalent subunit inactivated influenza vaccine. Results the study describes overall, beyond this receptor: It was suggested by the authors that each seasonal influenza vaccination may recruit only a limited number of new T cells.

Comments on this clonotype: What this receptor recognizes is not known. No qualities accompany the bases; no much larger clone lies one base away.

Libraries came from RT-PCR. The sample was run on an Illumina HiSeq 2500. TCRdb reprocessing: public reads trimmed at Q25 with fastp, clones called with MiXCR, in-frame beta chains kept. Every entry covers one CDR3 protein and lists the most common genes and DNA from its rows. The sample table records over 750,000 distinct CDR3 sequences; about 20% of these occur just once. Jointly, the top ten make up more than 8.5% of the sample. The CDR3 holds 15 amino acids from the cysteine to the phenylalanine. Only the CDR3 DNA is retained, 45 bases long and in frame from the first base. CDR1 MGHRA and CDR2 YSYEKL are derived from the germline V gene. The junction shows trimming of 1 base on V and 7 bases on J, plus 14 bases between the germline ends.

This receptor chain uses TRBV4-1 and TRBJ2-1; the D gene is perhaps TRBD2, on 5 matching bases. Material: PBMCs from blood, obtained more than 4 days after vaccination. The sequence was obtained from a man aged 50-59 years who received an inactivated influenza vaccine. Donor details come from another sample of the same person, matched by shared clones. The DNA is as follows: TGCGCCAGCAGCCAAGCGGAGGCCTATCGGAATGAGCAGTTCTTC. Translated, it reads CASSQAEAYRNEQFF.